A selection of T cell receptor beta chains follows, all from one sample in a study of cytomegalovirus exposure and HLA in healthy donors. Only in-frame clones appear in the TCRdb table, and some are missing; sequencing was by immunoSEQ multiplex PCR. The data show roughly 100,000 clones, with about 15% seen just once and over 0.65% held by the top ten. Sequencing was done on a sample of PBMCs. These receptors were collected from a female donor in good health and CMV-seronegative. Both conserved end residues are part of each CDR3. The D gene is left open where the match is weak. A row's size may be missing; if present it is once, few, many or a size class.

TGTGCCAGCAGCCAAGTAAGGGGCCAAGATACGCAGTATTTT CASSQVRGQDTQYF TRBV4-2 few TRBJ2-3 NA
TGTGCCAGCAGTTACTCGGTAGGGCAGGGGGACGGCTACACCTTC CASSYSVGQGDGYTF TRBV6-5 few TRBJ1-2 TRBD1
TGTGCCAGTAGTATGGAAAGAGGGTCCCCGAACACTGAAGCTTTCTTT CASSMERGSPNTEAFF TRBV19 few TRBJ1-1 NA
TGTGCCAGCTCGACAGGGGGCGTAGGATTCTATGGCTACACCTTC CASSTGGVGFYGYTF TRBV19 few TRBJ1-2 TRBD1
TGTGCCAGCAGTGAATGGGCAGCCTACAATGAGCAGTTCTTC CASSEWAAYNEQFF TRBV25-1 few TRBJ2-1 NA
TGTGCCAGTAGTATAGATCATGACAGGAAAGAGACCCAGTACTTC CASSIDHDRKETQYF TRBV19 few TRBJ2-5 NA
TGTGCCTGGAGCGTAGGACAGCCCTCAGATACGCAGTATTTT CAWSVGQPSDTQYF TRBV30 few TRBJ2-3 NA
TGTGCCAGCAGTTTATCTCAGGGGGCTGGAAAACTGTTTTTT CASSLSQGAGKLFF TRBV28 few TRBJ1-4 TRBD1
TGCGCCAGCAGCCAAGGGGGACAGGGGAAGAGAGGGCAGCCCCAGCATTTT CASSQGGQGKRGQPQHF TRBV4-1 NA TRBJ1-5 TRBD1
TGTGCCACCAGCCGCGGGGTAGAAAACTATGGCTACACCTTC CATSRGVENYGYTF TRBV15 NA TRBJ1-2 NA